This is a list of T cell receptor beta chains from one sample in a study of T cells in Graves' hyperthyroidism and ophthalmopathy. MiXCR was run by TCRdb on the multiplex PCR reads, yielding one entry per CDR3 protein. Of around 690,000 distinct CDR3 sequences listed, about 20% are singletons. The sample was blood. Receptor source: a man under 40 with Graves' ophthalmopathy. The conserved cysteine and the conserved F or W are not part of the CDR3 here. Fields, in order: V gene, D gene, CDR3 length, J gene, CDR3 protein. A D gene is named only where the DNA matches it firmly.

>TRBV6-2/TRBV6-3|-|14|TRBJ1-4
ASSPHRGRTNEKLL
>TRBV19|-|11|TRBJ1-2
ASTQDMNYGYT
>TRBV20-1|-|14|TRBJ2-7
SARDRPGERLREQY
>TRBV12-3/TRBV12-4|TRBD1|11|TRBJ1-1
ASSFPGGHEAF
>TRBV27|-|14|TRBJ2-2
ASSLSVKPNTGELF
>TRBV7-6|TRBD2|12|TRBJ2-7
ASSLAAGEDEQY
>TRBV9|-|12|TRBJ1-2
ASSVENRGGGYT
>TRBV10-3|-|15|TRBJ1-2
AISERRSVHPDYGYT
>TRBV20-1|-|12|TRBJ2-3
SATPAGRSDTQY
>TRBV28|TRBD2|14|TRBJ2-7
ASSLGLAGSSDEQY
>TRBV5-1|TRBD1|13|TRBJ2-5
ASSVGQGQQETQY
>TRBV7-2|-|13|TRBJ2-7
ASSLGGALHYEQY
>TRBV4-1|-|15|TRBJ2-3
ASSRLEWPSSTDTQY
>TRBV4-1|TRBD1|14|TRBJ2-5
ASSQGTGTGPETQY
>TRBV25-1|-|13|TRBJ2-3
ASSEFHGKTDTQY
>TRBV9|TRBD2|13|TRBJ2-3
ASSVMSSGRNTQY
>TRBV28|-|14|TRBJ1-2
ATSPPLSRDNYGYT
>TRBV29-1|-|12|TRBJ2-7
SAALGVRLHEQY
>TRBV2|TRBD2|13|TRBJ2-2
ASSDWSGSDGELF
>TRBV28|-|13|TRBJ1-1
ASSTNSGTGGKAF
>TRBV2|TRBD1|14|TRBJ2-3
ASSAQQGGPTDTQY
>TRBV27|-|12|TRBJ1-6
ASSYVGNNSPLH
>TRBV6-1|TRBD1|13|TRBJ2-7
ASSEAMGQPYEQY
>TRBV3-1|TRBD2|12|TRBJ2-5
ASSFFRAGVPQY
>TRBV20-1|-|10|TRBJ2-7
SAGGAPGEQY
>TRBV3-1|TRBD2|13|TRBJ2-7
ASRRTSGSNYEQY
>TRBV10-3|-|12|TRBJ1-1
AISDAGTNTEAF
>TRBV20-1|TRBD2|16|TRBJ2-1
SARDLTRGVAGGVEQF
>TRBV27|-|9|TRBJ2-5
ASRKQETQY
>TRBV19|TRBD2|14|TRBJ2-1
ASSLGTSGRRNEQF
>TRBV9|-|12|TRBJ2-3
ASSVAVSSDTQY
>TRBV3-1|TRBD1|11|TRBJ2-2
ASSQPRGGELF
>TRBV11-2|-|11|TRBJ2-3
ASSQTLADTQY
>TRBV5-1|-|12|TRBJ1-1
ASSLAGGRTEAF
>TRBV6-5|TRBD1|13|TRBJ1-1
ASSYGTVWNTEAF
>TRBV20-1|TRBD2|12|TRBJ2-3
SADSGSNTDTQY
>TRBV10-3|TRBD2|13|TRBJ2-3
AISHSGAPQDTQY